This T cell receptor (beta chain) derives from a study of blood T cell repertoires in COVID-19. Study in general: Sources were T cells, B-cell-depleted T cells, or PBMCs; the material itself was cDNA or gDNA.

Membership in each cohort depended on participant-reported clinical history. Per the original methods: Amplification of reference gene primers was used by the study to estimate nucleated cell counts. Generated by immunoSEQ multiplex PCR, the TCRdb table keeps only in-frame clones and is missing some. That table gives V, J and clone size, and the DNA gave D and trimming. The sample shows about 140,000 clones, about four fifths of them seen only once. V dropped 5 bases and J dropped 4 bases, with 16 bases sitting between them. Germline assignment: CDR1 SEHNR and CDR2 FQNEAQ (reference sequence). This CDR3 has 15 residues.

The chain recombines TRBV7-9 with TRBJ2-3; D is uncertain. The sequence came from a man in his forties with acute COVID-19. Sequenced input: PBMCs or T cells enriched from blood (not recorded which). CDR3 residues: CASSEEASLADTQYF. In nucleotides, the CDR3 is TGTGCCAGCAGCGAAGAGGCCAGTCTTGCAGATACGCAGTATTTT.